This T cell receptor beta chain originates from a study of T cells in Graves' hyperthyroidism and ophthalmopathy. Amplification of TCR beta CDR3 regions was performed using RNA transcripts as template. A set of HTBI primers served as the primers for a first-round RT-PCR of the TCR CDR3. TCRdb called the multiplex PCR reads again in MiXCR, with one record for every CDR3 protein. The sample has more than 550,000 distinct CDR3 sequences, approximately 19% seen once. Pregnant or lactating patients were excluded, as were those with uncontrolled infection or other autoimmune disease. Blood was drawn at first hyperthyroidism diagnosis, before any ophthalmopathy symptoms. J gave up 4 bases and V 6 bases, and 11 bases lay outside the gene matches. The germline V gene has CDR1 SQVTM and CDR2 ANQGSEA. CDR3 size: 14 residues. Study outcomes and limitations: Most thyroid clonotypes that were expanded above 0.001 also turned up in blood.

This clonotype was detected only a few times. The antigen is unknown. The chain joins TRBV29-1 to TRBJ2-5; 7 nucleotides match TRBD1. The sequenced material came from blood. The sequence derives from a woman aged 45-65 years with Graves' hyperthyroidism that later progressed to Graves' ophthalmopathy. The CDR3 region is CSVPKVTGSETQYF. The CDR3 region has the DNA TGCAGCGTCCCAAAGGTGACAGGGTCAGAGACCCAGTACTTC.